Below, one T cell receptor beta chain is given with its context. The antigen remains undetermined. J lost 8 bases, V lost 4 bases, and 13 bases had no gene match. The CDR3 runs 15 residues. Germline V gene sequence: CDR1 GTSNPN, CDR2 SVGIG (reference sequence). Clones were sequenced by immunoSEQ multiplex PCR, and TCRdb holds only the in-frame ones, with some missing. The sample lists over 55,000 clones, 70% to 90% seen once, with about 4.6% in the top ten. The data derive from a study of a mutant IDH1 vaccine in newly diagnosed glioma. Across the whole study: Vaccination started 4-6 weeks after radiotherapy alone, or with temozolomide cycles. Former treatment meant radiotherapy, temozolomide, or both; the majority had gotten both.

Time point: week 5, during vaccination. Doses of 300 ug of mutant IDH1 20-mer peptide were given with topical imiquimod. This specimen consisted of PBMCs, obtained from a glioma patient whose treatment included an IDH1 peptide vaccine. The clonotype was recovered from a woman aged 35 to 49 with glioma. The rearrangement links TRBV30 to TRBJ1-2, with TRBD1 matching over 10 bases. The CDR3 region is CAWTPLGDRGSGYTF. For the CDR3, the DNA is TGTGCCTGGACCCCATTAGGGGACAGGGGATCAGGCTACACCTTC. The variable domain in full, completed from reference TRBV30 and TRBJ1-2, reads SQTIHQWPATLVQPVGSPLSLECTVEGTSNPNLYWYRQAAGRGLQLLFYSVGIGQISSEVPQNLSASRPQDRQFILSSKKLLLSDSGFYLCAWTPLGDRGSGYTFGSGTRLTVV.